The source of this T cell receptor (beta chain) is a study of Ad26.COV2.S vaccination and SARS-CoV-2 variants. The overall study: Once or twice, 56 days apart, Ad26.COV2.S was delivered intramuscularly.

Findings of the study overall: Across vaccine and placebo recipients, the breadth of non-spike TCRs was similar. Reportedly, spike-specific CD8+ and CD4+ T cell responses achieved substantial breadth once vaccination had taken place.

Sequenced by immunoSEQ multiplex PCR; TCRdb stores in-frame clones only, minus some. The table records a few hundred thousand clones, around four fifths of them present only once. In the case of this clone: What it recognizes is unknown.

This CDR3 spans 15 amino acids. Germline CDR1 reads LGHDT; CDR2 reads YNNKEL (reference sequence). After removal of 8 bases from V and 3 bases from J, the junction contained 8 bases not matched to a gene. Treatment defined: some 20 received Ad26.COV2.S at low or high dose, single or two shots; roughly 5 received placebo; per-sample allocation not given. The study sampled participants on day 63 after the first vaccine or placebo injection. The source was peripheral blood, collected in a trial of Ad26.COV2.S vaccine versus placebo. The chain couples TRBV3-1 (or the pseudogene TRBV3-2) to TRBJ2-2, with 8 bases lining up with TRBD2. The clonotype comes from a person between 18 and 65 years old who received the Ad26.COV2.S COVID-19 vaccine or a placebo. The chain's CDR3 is CASRHTSGDTGELFF. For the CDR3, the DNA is TGTGCCAGCCGTCACACTAGCGGAGACACCGGGGAGCTGTTTTTT.